One sample yielded the 9 T cell receptor beta chains listed below, sequenced in a study of blood T cell repertoires in COVID-19. Some clones are missing from TCRdb's copy, which holds only in-frame ones; the method was immunoSEQ multiplex PCR. The table records about 280,000 clones, around 88% of them present only once. The sequenced material came from PBMCs or T cells enriched from blood (not recorded which). These TCRs come from a woman between 40 and 50 years old who had recovered from COVID-19.

The chain uses TRBV19 and TRBJ2-7; 7 bases agree with TRBD1. Unmatched junction bases numbered 14, after V lost 4 bases and J lost 2 bases. The CDR3 length is 17 residues. Germline assignment: CDR1 LNHDA and CDR2 SQIVND (reference sequence). In DNA, the CDR3 is TGTGCCAGTAGTAGATTCCATCCACAGGGGAGTGCCTACGAGCAGTACTTC. Residues: CASSRFHPQGSAYEQYF.

V gene TRBV30 combines with J gene TRBJ1-5; no definite D call. CDR3 size: 14 residues. Germline V gives CDR1 GTSNPN, CDR2 SVGIG (reference sequence). With 0 bases removed from V and 7 bases from J, the gap between germline ends came to 13 bases. CDR3 nucleotide sequence: TGTGCCTGGAGTGTTTCCGCGGTTAACCAGCCCCAGCATTTT. Encoded protein: CAWSVSAVNQPQHF.

This clone was counted a single time. The V and J genes are TRBV5-1 and TRBJ2-7; 7 bases map to TRBD2. V lost 4 bases and J lost 1; bases outside the gene matches: 11. The CDR3 consists of 16 residues. Germline V CDR1 and CDR2: SGHRS, YFSETQ. Here the CDR3 reads CASSQSRLAESYEQYF. In DNA form, the CDR3 reads TGCGCCAGCAGCCAGTCCCGGCTAGCGGAGTCCTACGAGCAGTACTTC. Drawing the rest from reference TRBV5-1 and TRBJ2-7, the complete variable domain is KAGVTQTPRYLIKTRGQQVTLSCSPISGHRSVSWYQQTPGQGLQFLFEYFSETQRNKGNFPGRFSGRQFSNSRSEMNVSTLELGDSALYLCASSQSRLAESYEQYFGPGTRLTVT.

Comments on this clone: The sample carries other DNA sequences with the same CDR3. Here the CDR3 reads CASSLGQPNTEAFF. CDR3 nucleotide sequence: TGTGCCAGCAGCCTGGGACAACCAAACACTGAAGCTTTCTTT. The chain uses TRBV7-9 and TRBJ1-1, with a tentative D call TRBD1 (6 bases). The CDR3 is made up of 14 amino acids. The germline V gene has CDR1 SEHNR and CDR2 FQNEAQ (reference sequence). With 5 bases removed from V and 2 bases from J, the gap between germline ends came to 12 bases. The full variable domain, its missing parts supplied by reference TRBV7-9 and TRBJ1-1, is DTGVSQNPRHKITKRGQNVTFRCDPISEHNRLYWYRQTLGQGPEFLTYFQNEAQLEKSRLLSDRFSAERPKGSFSTLEIQRTEQGDSAMYLCASSLGQPNTEAFFGQGTRLTVV.

The chain recombines TRBV6-5 with TRBJ2-7; 8 nucleotides match TRBD2. This CDR3 has 16 amino acids. CDR1 and CDR2 from the germline V gene are MNHEY and SVGAGI. V was clipped by 1 base and J by 10 bases; unmatched bases: 15. In DNA, the CDR3 is TGTGCCAGCAGTTACTGGACCGGGACTAGTGCAACCCTTCAGTACTTC. Encoded protein: CASSYWTGTSATLQYF.

The chain links TRBV18 to TRBJ2-7, with 9 positions matching TRBD2. The germline CDR1 and CDR2 sequences are KGHSH and LQKENI. CDR3 length: 16 residues. The junction had 8 bases not matched to a gene; V was cut back by 2 bases and J by 3 bases. In nucleotides, the CDR3 is TGTGCCAGCTCACCAAGGGCTAGCGGGACGTACTACGAGCAGTACTTC. Residues: CASSPRASGTYYEQYF.

The V gene is TRBV27, the J gene TRBJ2-3, with 7 bases that match TRBD2. The CDR3 has 14 amino acids. Germline CDR1 reads MNHEY; CDR2 reads SMNVEV (reference sequence). Germline trimming cut 7 bases from V and 2 bases from J; bases unmatched to any gene: 6. CDR3 nucleotides: TGTGCCAGCACGGGCCTAGCGGTCACAGATACGCAGTATTTT. Its translation: CASTGLAVTDTQYF.

The V call is TRBV5-1, the J call TRBJ1-2; a possible D gene is TRBD1 (6 bases). This CDR3 has 16 residues. Germline-derived CDR1 and CDR2 are SGHRS and YFSETQ. The ends were cut back, 0 bases at V and 1 base at J, with 13 bases in the middle. CDR3 protein: CASSLGAGESNYGYTF. The CDR3 DNA reads TGCGCCAGCAGCTTGGGGGCAGGGGAAAGTAACTATGGCTACACCTTC.

The chain carries TRBV29-1 and TRBJ2-7; 8 bases match TRBD1. Germline CDR1 SQVTM, CDR2 ANQGSEA. V lost 0 bases and J lost 2; bases outside the gene matches: 3. The CDR3 has 14 amino acids. The CDR3 loop reads CSVEDRTGTYEQYF. CDR3 nucleotide sequence: TGCAGCGTTGAAGACCGGACAGGGACCTACGAGCAGTACTTC.